This section outlines one T cell receptor (beta chain) sequence together with its context. The target antigen is unknown. An end of the junction does not agree with germline; a read error may underlie this. TCRdb processed the multiplex PCR reads anew with MiXCR; each CDR3 protein has one entry. Of around 230,000 distinct CDR3 sequences in the sample, about 34% were seen once. Axillary draining lymph nodes of breast cancer patients supplied the node samples. This sample is drawn from a study of breast tumors, draining lymph nodes, adjacent tissues. Study-wide findings and caveats: Data fit most tumor T cells coming from lymph node, expanding in tumor. Tumor repertoires ranked between lymph nodes and nontumor tissue in diversity, with V and J gene preferences. The lymph node origin of tumor T cells was framed as consistent with a hypothesis, not demonstrated.

The specimen was axillary lymph node tissue. This TCR derives from a female donor with breast cancer. Some clones in this sample may be carry-over from other donors' samples.

In DNA, the CDR3 is TGCAGTGCTGGAGACCTTACTAGCGGACAAGAGGCCCAGTACTTC. This translates into CSAGDLTSGQEAQYF. The rearrangement joins TRBV20-1 to TRBJ2-5; 8 nucleotides agree with TRBD2. This CDR3 contains 15 residues. Germline-derived CDR1 and CDR2 are DFQATT and SNEGSKA (reference sequence).